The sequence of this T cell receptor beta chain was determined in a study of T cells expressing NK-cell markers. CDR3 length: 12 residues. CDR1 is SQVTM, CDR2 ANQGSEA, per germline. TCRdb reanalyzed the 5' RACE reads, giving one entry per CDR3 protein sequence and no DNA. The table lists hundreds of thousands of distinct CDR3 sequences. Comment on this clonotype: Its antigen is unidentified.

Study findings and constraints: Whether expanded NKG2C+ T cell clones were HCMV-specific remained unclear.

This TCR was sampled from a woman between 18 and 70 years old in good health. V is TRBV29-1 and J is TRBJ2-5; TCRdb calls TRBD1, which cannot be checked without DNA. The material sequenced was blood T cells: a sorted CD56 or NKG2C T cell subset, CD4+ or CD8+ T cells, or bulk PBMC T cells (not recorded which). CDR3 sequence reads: CSGLRGLETQYF.